The 15 T cell receptor beta chains presented below share a single source sample, sequenced in a study of shared clonotypes between healthy human individuals. Sequencing was performed with immunoSEQ multiplex PCR; in TCRdb, only in-frame clones are kept and a portion is missing. Here the sample spans around 1.4 million clones, 97% to 99% being singletons. The sample consisted of naive CD4+ T cells sorted from blood. Described subset: CD45RA+ positively selected. The source of these receptors is a man younger than 40 in good health.

V usage is TRBV29-1 and J usage is TRBJ2-5, with TRBD2 as a possible D gene (5 bases). Trimming pared 4 bases from V and 13 bases from J, leaving 13 bases between. The CDR3 runs to 10 residues. Germline CDR1 is SQVTM and CDR2 is ANQGSEA. The CDR3 spells CSVVEGSRYF. For the CDR3, the DNA is TGCAGCGTTGTTGAGGGATCAAGGTACTTC. The entire variable domain, with the rest obtained from reference TRBV29-1 and TRBJ2-5, is as follows: SAVISQKPSRDICQRGTSLTIQCQVDSQVTMMFWYRQQPGQSLTLIATANQGSEATYESGFVIDKFPISRPNLTFSTLTVSNMSPEDSSIYLCSVVEGSRYFGPGTRLLVL.

The J gene is TRBJ2-7, the V gene TRBV11-2; 8 nucleotides line up with TRBD1. The CDR3 runs to 16 residues. Losses at the gene ends were 1 base for V and 0 bases for J; bases not matched to a gene: 5. From germline, CDR1 is SGHAT and CDR2 FQNNGV. In DNA, the CDR3 is TGTGCCAGCAGCTTAGTCGGACAGGGCCCCTCCTACGAGCAGTACTTC. Its translation: CASSLVGQGPSYEQYF.

About this clone itself: The junction does not match germline at one end; this may be a read error. The chain employs TRBV7-2 and TRBJ1-2; 8 bases align to TRBD1. CDR3 size: 13 residues. Germline V gives CDR1 SGHTA, CDR2 FQGNSA. CDR3 protein: CASSLGTGHPSVF. The CDR3 DNA sequence: TGTGCCAGCAGCTTAGGGACAGGGCATCCGTCCGTCTTC.

This chain uses TRBV5-1 with TRBJ1-1; D perhaps matches TRBD1 (6 bases). Germline CDR1 reads SGHRS; CDR2 reads YFSETQ. V was shortened by 0 bases and J by 4 bases, with 13 bases between the two germline ends. The CDR3 spans 15 residues. The CDR3 here is CASSLVGGGTTEAFF. The DNA of the CDR3 is TGCGCCAGCAGCTTGGTAGGGGGTGGAACCACTGAAGCTTTCTTT.

V and J are TRBV7-9 and TRBJ2-7; D uncertain. V lost 4 bases, J lost 2 bases, and 18 bases lay in between. The V gene's germline CDR1 is SEHNR and CDR2 FQNEAQ (reference sequence). This CDR3 comprises 16 residues. CDR3 bases: TGTGCCAGCAGCTCTTTTTCTTTGACACAGACCTACGAGCAGTACTTC. Protein sequence: CASSSFSLTQTYEQYF.

The chain is built from TRBV5-1 and TRBJ2-7; D perhaps matches TRBD1 (6 bases). CDR1 SGHRS and CDR2 YFSETQ come from the germline V gene. This CDR3 spans 15 amino acids. V was cut by 1 base and J by 0 bases, with 11 bases left in between. CDR3 bases: TGCGCCAGCAGCTTGTCAGGGGCCTTCTCCTACGAGCAGTACTTC. Protein product: CASSLSGAFSYEQYF.

The chain is built from TRBV29-1 and TRBJ2-7, with 12 positions matching TRBD1. The CDR3 has 18 residues. The V segment lost 1 base and the J segment 7 bases; nucleotides outside the gene matches: 17. CDR1 is SQVTM, CDR2 ANQGSEA, per germline. CDR3 residues: CSVEASGTGGAYMWEQYF. The CDR3 region has the DNA TGCAGCGTTGAAGCTTCCGGGACAGGGGGCGCTTACATGTGGGAGCAGTACTTC.

The chain recombines TRBV18 with TRBJ2-3; unclear D gene. V was shortened by 4 bases and J by 0 bases, with 5 bases between the two germline ends. CDR1 is KGHSH and CDR2 is LQKENI in the germline V gene. This CDR3 is built from 13 residues. DNA for the CDR3: TGTGCCAGCTCACAATCTAGCACAGATACGCAGTATTTT. Its protein product is CASSQSSTDTQYF.

V and J are TRBV2 and TRBJ1-2; D unresolved. The germline V and J ends were trimmed by 2 bases and 2 bases, with 15 bases remaining between them. Germline assignment: CDR1 SNHLY and CDR2 FYNNEI. This CDR3 is 16 amino acids long. The CDR3: CASSEPRLNLNYGYTF. The DNA for the CDR3 is TGTGCCAGCAGTGAACCTCGTCTGAACCTCAACTATGGCTACACCTTC.

The chain links TRBV18 to TRBJ2-7; a possible D gene is TRBD2 (5 bases). Trimming shortened V by 3 bases and J by 3 bases, and 12 bases separated the two germline ends. The CDR3 contains 14 residues. The germline V gene encodes CDR1 KGHSH and CDR2 LQKENI. The CDR3 sequence: CASSPAGYVYEQYF. CDR3 DNA sequence: TGTGCCAGCTCACCCGCGGGCTACGTCTACGAGCAGTACTTC.

This clone was picked up one time. The chain has TRBV6-1 and TRBJ2-3; 8 bases are a match to TRBD1. Germline values: CDR1 MNHNS, CDR2 SASEGT. The V segment lost 6 bases and the J segment 10 bases; nucleotides outside the gene matches: 6. The CDR3 spans 12 residues. Here the CDR3 reads CASSPGQVPQYF. DNA of the CDR3: TGTGCCAGCAGCCCGGGACAGGTCCCGCAGTATTTT.

The chain links TRBV29-1 to TRBJ2-1, with 7 bases matching TRBD1. CDR3 length: 14 residues. Germline V CDR1 and CDR2: SQVTM, ANQGSEA. The junction had 11 bases not matched to a gene; V was cut back by 8 bases and J by 4 bases. The CDR3 nucleotides are TGCAGCACTGACGACAGGGCGAAATACAATGAGCAGTTCTTC. It codes for CSTDDRAKYNEQFF.

The chain uses TRBV28 and TRBJ2-2, with TRBD2 identical over 11 bases. After removal of 5 bases from V and 6 bases from J, the junction contained 8 bases not matched to a gene. The CDR3 length is 16 residues. Germline V lookup: CDR1 MDHEN, CDR2 SYDVKM. Here the CDR3 reads CASSGVAGGQAGELFF. CDR3 bases: TGTGCCAGCAGTGGGGTAGCGGGAGGGCAGGCCGGGGAGCTGTTTTTT.

J is TRBJ1-5 and V is TRBV28; TRBD1 might be the D (5 bases). Germline CDR1 is MDHEN and CDR2 is SYDVKM. This CDR3 has 16 amino acids. V dropped 7 bases and J dropped 4 bases, with 20 bases sitting between them. The DNA of the CDR3 is TGTGCCAGCAACCCTCATGTAGGGGCTGGGAATCAGCCCCAGCATTTT. Translation: CASNPHVGAGNQPQHF.

This clone is a singleton in its sample. The rearrangement links TRBV9 to TRBJ2-3; 7 positions match TRBD2. CDR1 SGDLS and CDR2 YYNGEE come from the germline V gene. V trimming: 0 bases; J trimming: 2 bases; junction bases outside the gene matches: 6. CDR3 length equals 16 residues. In nucleotides, the CDR3 is TGTGCCAGCAGCGTAGCCGCTAGCGGCGCCACAGATACGCAGTATTTT. It is translated as CASSVAASGATDTQYF. Looking up the rest from reference TRBV9 and TRBJ2-3 gives the full variable domain: DSGVTQTPKHLITATGQRVTLRCSPRSGDLSVYWYQQSLDQGLQFLIQYYNGEERAKGNILERFSAQQFPDLHSELNLSSLELGDSALYFCASSVAASGATDTQYFGPGTRLTVL.